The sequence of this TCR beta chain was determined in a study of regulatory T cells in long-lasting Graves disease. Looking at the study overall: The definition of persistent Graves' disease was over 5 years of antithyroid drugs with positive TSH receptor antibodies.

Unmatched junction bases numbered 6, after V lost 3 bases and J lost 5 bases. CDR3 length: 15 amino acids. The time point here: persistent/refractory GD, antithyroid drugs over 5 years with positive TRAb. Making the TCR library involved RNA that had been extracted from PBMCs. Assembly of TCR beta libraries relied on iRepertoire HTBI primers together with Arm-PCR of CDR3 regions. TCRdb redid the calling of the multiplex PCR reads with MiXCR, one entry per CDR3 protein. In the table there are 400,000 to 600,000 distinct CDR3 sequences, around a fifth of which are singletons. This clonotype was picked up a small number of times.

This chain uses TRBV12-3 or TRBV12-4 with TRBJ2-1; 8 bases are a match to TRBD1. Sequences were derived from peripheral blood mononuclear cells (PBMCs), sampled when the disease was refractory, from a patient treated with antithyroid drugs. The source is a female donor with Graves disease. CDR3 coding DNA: TGTGCCAGCAGTTTCAGAGACAGGGGAAACAATGAGCAGTTCTTC. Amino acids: CASSFRDRGNNEQFF.